A selection of T cell receptor beta chains follows, all from one sample in a study of T cell repertoires in cytomegalovirus infection. These receptors have no known antigen. TCRdb independently ran MiXCR on the reads; one entry per CDR3 protein. The repertoire holds 800,000 to 950,000 distinct CDR3 sequences, with around a third as singletons. The sample consisted of cultured CD8+ T cells from PBMCs, taken from culture after CMV antigen stimulation. The receptors come from a human donor in good health (CMV status not recorded). Some clones in this sample may be carry-over from other donors' samples. CDR3s include the opening cysteine and the closing phenylalanine or tryptophan. The D gene is left open where the match is weak. Rows may omit the clone size; those that give it use once, few, many or a size class.

v_gene	d_gene	abundance	j_gene	CDR3nt	CDR3aa
TRBV4-2	TRBD2	few	TRBJ2-5	TGTGCCAGCAGCCAAGATCTCCGAGTAGCGGGGGGCAAATACCAAGAGACCCAGTACTTC	CASSQDLRVAGGKYQETQYF
TRBV28	.	.	TRBJ2-1	TGTGCCAGCAGCATATCCGGGACACTTGCCTTCGATGAGCAGTTCTTC	CASSISGTLAFDEQFF
TRBV4-3	.	few	TRBJ1-4	TGCGCTAGCAGCCAGGATGAAAAACTGTTTTTT	CASSQDEKLFF
TRBV29-1	TRBD1	.	TRBJ1-1	TGCAGCGTTGAATTACAGGGGGACACTGAAGCTTTCTTT	CSVELQGDTEAFF
TRBV4-1	TRBD1	.	TRBJ2-1	TGCGCCAGCAGCCACTCGGACAGGGGCTCCTACAATGAGCAGTTCTTC	CASSHSDRGSYNEQFF
TRBV6-8	TRBD2	.	TRBJ2-1	TGTGCCAGCAGTTATCCCCTTAGCGGGGGGGCCAATGAGCAGTTCTTC	CASSYPLSGGANEQFF
TRBV29-1	.	.	TRBJ1-2	TGCAGCGTTGAGGGCGGGGAGGAAGCTAACTATGGCTACACCTTC	CSVEGGEEANYGYTF
TRBV4-1	.	.	TRBJ1-1	TGCGCCAGCAGCCAGGACGGGACCAAAGCGTCTTTCTTT	CASSQDGTKASFF
TRBV29-1	.	.	TRBJ2-1	TGCAGCGTTCTCGAAGGAGACTACAATGAGCAGTTCTTC	CSVLEGDYNEQFF
TRBV7-2	.	many	TRBJ1-4	TGTGCCAGCAGCCCATCTGGGGCAACTAATGAAAAACTGTTTTTT	CASSPSGATNEKLFF
TRBV7-2	.	many	TRBJ1-1	TGTGCCAGCAGCTTACATATTGAGGGACAACCGAACACTGAAGCTTTCTTT	CASSLHIEGQPNTEAFF
TRBV7-2	.	.	TRBJ1-5	TGTGCCAGCAGCCCCCCGGGGGGCGTTCAGCCCCAGCATTTT	CASSPPGGVQPQHF
TRBV14	TRBD2	.	TRBJ2-3	TGTGCCAGCAGCCAAGATCGAGCGGGGGAATATTTCACAGATACGCAGTATTTT	CASSQDRAGEYFTDTQYF
TRBV9	.	.	TRBJ2-3	TGTGCCAGCAGCACATTTTACAATACGCAGTATTTT	CASSTFYNTQYF
TRBV19	.	.	TRBJ1-2	TGTGCCAGTAGTATAAACTCTGGATATGGCTACACCTTC	CASSINSGYGYTF
TRBV11-2	.	.	TRBJ1-5	TGTGCCAGCAGCGTCGCGGAGAGCGGTTATAGCAATCAGCCCCAGCATTTT	CASSVAESGYSNQPQHF
TRBV12-3/TRBV12-4	.	few	TRBJ2-1	TGTGCCAGCAGTCCTCCCCCTTTCGAAAGCTCCTACAATGAGCAGTTCTTC	CASSPPPFESSYNEQFF
TRBV6-2/TRBV6-3	.	.	TRBJ2-5	TGTGCCAGCAGTTACTCGATATACCAAGAGACCCAGTACTTC	CASSYSIYQETQYF
TRBV10-3	.	.	TRBJ2-3	TGTGCCATCAGTGAGTCAAGAAGCGGCTACACAGATACGCAGTATTTT	CAISESRSGYTDTQYF
TRBV7-3	TRBD1	.	TRBJ1-6	TGTGCCAGCAGCTCGACAGGGGCCCCCTATAATTCACCCCTCCACTTT	CASSSTGAPYNSPLHF